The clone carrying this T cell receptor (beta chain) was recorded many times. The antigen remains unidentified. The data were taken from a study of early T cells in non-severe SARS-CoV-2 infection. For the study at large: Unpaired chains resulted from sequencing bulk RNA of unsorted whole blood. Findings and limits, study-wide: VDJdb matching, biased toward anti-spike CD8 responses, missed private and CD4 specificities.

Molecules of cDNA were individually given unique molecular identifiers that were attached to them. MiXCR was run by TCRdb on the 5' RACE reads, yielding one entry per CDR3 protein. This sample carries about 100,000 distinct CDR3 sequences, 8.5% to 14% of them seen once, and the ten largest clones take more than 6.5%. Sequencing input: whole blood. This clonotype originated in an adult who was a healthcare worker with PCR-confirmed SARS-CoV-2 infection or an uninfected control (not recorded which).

The CDR3 is CSVPGTGASYEQYF. The CDR3 DNA reads TGCAGCGTTCCCGGGACAGGGGCCTCCTACGAGCAGTACTTC. The J gene is TRBJ2-7, the V gene TRBV29-1, with 10 nucleotides matching TRBD1. The V gene end was trimmed by 5 bases and the J gene end by 0 bases; junction bases not matched to a gene: 4. Looked up from germline, CDR1 is SQVTM and CDR2 is ANQGSEA. The CDR3 covers 14 residues.